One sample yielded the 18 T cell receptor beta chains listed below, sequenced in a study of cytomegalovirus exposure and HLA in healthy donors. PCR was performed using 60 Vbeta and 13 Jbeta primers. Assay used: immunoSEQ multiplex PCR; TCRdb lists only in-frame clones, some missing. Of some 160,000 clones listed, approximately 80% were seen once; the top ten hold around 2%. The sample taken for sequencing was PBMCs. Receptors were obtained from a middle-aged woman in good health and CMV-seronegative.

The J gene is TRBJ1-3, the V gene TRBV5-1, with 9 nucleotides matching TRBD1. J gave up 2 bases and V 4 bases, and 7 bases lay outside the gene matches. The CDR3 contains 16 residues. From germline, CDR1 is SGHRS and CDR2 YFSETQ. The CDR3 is CASSQGQGGTGNTIYF. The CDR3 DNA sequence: TGCGCCAGCAGCCAGGGACAGGGAGGCACTGGAAACACCATATATTTT.

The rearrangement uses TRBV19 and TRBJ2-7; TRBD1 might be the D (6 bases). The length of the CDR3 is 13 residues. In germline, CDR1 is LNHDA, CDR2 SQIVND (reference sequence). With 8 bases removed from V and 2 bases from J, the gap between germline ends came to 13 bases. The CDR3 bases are TGTGCCAGTGGAAAAACAGGGACCTACGAGCAGTACTTC. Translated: CASGKTGTYEQYF.

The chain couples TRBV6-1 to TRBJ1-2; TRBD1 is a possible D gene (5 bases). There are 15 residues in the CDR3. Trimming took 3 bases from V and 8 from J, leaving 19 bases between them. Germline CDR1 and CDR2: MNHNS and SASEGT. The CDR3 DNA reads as TGTGCCAGCAGTGATACAGGCGCGGAGGGAGACGGCTACACCTTC. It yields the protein CASSDTGAEGDGYTF.

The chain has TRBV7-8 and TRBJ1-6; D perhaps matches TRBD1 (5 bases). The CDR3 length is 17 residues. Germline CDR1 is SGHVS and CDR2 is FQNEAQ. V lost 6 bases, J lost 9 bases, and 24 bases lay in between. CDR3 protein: CASRVTTGGDVGSPLHF. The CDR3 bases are TGTGCCAGCAGGGTGACTACCGGAGGGGATGTAGGTTCACCCCTCCACTTT.

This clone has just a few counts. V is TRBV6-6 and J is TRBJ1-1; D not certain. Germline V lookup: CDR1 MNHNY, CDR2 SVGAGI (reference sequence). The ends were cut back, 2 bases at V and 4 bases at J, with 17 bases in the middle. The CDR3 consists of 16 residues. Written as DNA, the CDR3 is TGTGCCAGCAGTTACGATTTAGGCTGGCCGGGCACTGAAGCTTTCTTT. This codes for CASSYDLGWPGTEAFF.

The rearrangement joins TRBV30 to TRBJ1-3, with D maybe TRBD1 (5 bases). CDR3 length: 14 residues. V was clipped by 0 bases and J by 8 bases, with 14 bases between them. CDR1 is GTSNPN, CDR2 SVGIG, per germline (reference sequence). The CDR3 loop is CAWSVGVGGDTIYF. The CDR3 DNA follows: TGTGCCTGGAGTGTCGGGGTGGGGGGGGACACCATATATTTT.

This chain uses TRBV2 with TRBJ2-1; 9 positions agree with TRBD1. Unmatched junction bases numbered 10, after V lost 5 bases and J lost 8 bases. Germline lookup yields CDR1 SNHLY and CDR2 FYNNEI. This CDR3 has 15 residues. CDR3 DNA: TGTGCCAGCAGTCTTACCGGGACAGGGCTCTATGAGCAGTTCTTC. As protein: CASSLTGTGLYEQFF.

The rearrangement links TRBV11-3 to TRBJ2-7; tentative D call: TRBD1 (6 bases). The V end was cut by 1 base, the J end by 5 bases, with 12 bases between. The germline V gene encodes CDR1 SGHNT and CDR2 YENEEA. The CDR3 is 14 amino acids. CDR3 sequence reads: CASSLAPSGDEQYF. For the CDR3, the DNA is TGTGCCAGCAGCTTAGCCCCGTCAGGGGACGAGCAGTACTTC.

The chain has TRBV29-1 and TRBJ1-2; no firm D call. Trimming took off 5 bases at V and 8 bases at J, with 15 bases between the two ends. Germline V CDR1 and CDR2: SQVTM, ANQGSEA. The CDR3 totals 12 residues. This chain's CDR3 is CSVYPQGSGYTF. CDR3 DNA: TGCAGCGTTTACCCCCAAGGGAGCGGCTACACCTTC.

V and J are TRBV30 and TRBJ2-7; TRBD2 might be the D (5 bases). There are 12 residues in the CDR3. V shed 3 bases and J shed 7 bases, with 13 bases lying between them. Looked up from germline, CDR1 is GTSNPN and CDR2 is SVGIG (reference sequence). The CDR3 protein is CAWSRRTGEQYF. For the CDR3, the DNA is TGTGCCTGGAGCAGGCGGACGGGGGAGCAGTACTTC.

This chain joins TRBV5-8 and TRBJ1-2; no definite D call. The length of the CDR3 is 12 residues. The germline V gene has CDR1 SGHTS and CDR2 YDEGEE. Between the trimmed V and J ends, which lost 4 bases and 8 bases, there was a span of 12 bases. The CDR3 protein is CASSPRPLGYTF. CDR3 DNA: TGTGCCAGCAGCCCCCGTCCCTTAGGCTACACCTTC.

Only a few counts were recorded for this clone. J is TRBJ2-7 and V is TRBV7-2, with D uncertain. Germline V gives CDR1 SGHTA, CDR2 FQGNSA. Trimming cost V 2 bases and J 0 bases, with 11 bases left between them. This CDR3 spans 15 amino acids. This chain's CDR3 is CASSLSPMSSYEQYF. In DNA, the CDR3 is TGTGCCAGCAGCTTAAGCCCCATGAGCTCCTACGAGCAGTACTTC.

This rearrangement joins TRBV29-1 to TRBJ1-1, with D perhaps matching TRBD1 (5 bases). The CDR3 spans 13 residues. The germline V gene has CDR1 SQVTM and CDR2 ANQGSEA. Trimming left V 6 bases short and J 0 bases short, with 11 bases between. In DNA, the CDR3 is TGCAGCGTCTTAGGGGCCATGAACACTGAAGCTTTCTTT. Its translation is CSVLGAMNTEAFF. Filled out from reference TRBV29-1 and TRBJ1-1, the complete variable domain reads SAVISQKPSRDICQRGTSLTIQCQVDSQVTMMFWYRQQPGQSLTLIATANQGSEATYESGFVIDKFPISRPNLTFSTLTVSNMSPEDSSIYLCSVLGAMNTEAFFGQGTRLTVV.

DNA for the CDR3: TGTGCCAGCAGCGCTAGCGGGGCTTACACCGGGGAGCTGTTTTTT. Translating gives CASSASGAYTGELFF. V is TRBV9 and J is TRBJ2-2; TRBD2 matches at 9 bases. The germline gives CDR1 SGDLS, CDR2 YYNGEE. With V trimmed by 3 bases and J by 3 bases, 3 bases remained unmatched. The CDR3 spans 15 residues.

The CDR3 here is CASSHPTGGNSVQETQYF. Written as DNA, the CDR3 is TGTGCCAGCAGTCACCCGACAGGGGGTAACTCGGTCCAAGAGACCCAGTACTTC. This rearrangement joins TRBV2 to TRBJ2-5, with TRBD1 matching over 9 bases. The V and J ends lost 5 bases and 1 base, in that order; junction bases with no gene match: 14. This CDR3 contains 18 residues. In germline, CDR1 is SNHLY, CDR2 FYNNEI. Drawing the rest from reference TRBV2 and TRBJ2-5, the complete variable domain is EPEVTQTPSHQVTQMGQEVILRCVPISNHLYFYWYRQILGQKVEFLVSFYNNEISEKSEIFDDQFSVERPDGSNFTLKIRSTKLEDSAMYFCASSHPTGGNSVQETQYFGPGTRLLVL.

CDR3 sequence: CASSYGGKLQPQHF. The CDR3 DNA is TGTGCCAGCAGTTACGGAGGGAAATTGCAGCCCCAGCATTTT. The chain is built from TRBV27 and TRBJ1-5; no reliable D call. CDR1 is MNHEY and CDR2 is SMNVEV in the germline V gene (reference sequence). The length of the CDR3 is 14 residues. V dropped 4 bases and J dropped 7 bases, with 14 bases sitting between them.

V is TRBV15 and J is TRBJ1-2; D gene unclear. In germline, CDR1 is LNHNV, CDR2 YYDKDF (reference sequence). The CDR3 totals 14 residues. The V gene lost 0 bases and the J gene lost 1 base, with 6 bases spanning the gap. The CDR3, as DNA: TGTGCCACCAGCAGAGATCGGGTTAACTATGGCTACACCTTC. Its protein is CATSRDRVNYGYTF.

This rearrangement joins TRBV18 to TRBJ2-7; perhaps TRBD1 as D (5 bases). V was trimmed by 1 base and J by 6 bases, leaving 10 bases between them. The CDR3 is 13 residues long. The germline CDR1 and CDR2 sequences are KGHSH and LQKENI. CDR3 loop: CASSPRQGSEQYF. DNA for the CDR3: TGTGCCAGCTCACCACGTCAGGGAAGCGAGCAGTACTTC.